This T cell receptor (beta chain) was sequenced during a study of blood T cell repertoires in COVID-19. Study at large: Researchers got acute and convalescent COVID-19 samples from the United States, Italy and Spain. The cDNA or gDNA used as material had been derived from T cells, B-cell-depleted T cells, or PBMCs.

With 3 bases clipped from V and 1 base from J, the junction kept 13 bases outside the gene matches. The length of the CDR3 is 21 residues. Germline V lookup: CDR1 LGHNA, CDR2 YSLEER. As processed by the authors: Cell counts per sample came from amplifying reference gene primers. Some clones are missing from TCRdb's copy, which holds only in-frame ones; the method was immunoSEQ multiplex PCR. The DNA gave D and trimming, while V, J and clone size come from that table. The profile shows fewer than 300,000 clones, approximately 80% of them singletons. The V call is TRBV4-3, the J call TRBJ2-2; 14 bases align to TRBD2. The source of this sequence is a human donor in a cohort sampled during active COVID-19. The sample consisted of peripheral blood. CDR3 in amino acids: CASSHRLAGLAGGQNTGELFF. CDR3 coding DNA: TGCGCCAGCAGCCATAGACTCGCAGGACTAGCGGGGGGACAGAACACCGGGGAGCTGTTTTTT.